These 3 T cell receptor beta chains came from one sample sequenced in a study of blood T cells in healthy people across ages. The second PCR ran about 6 to 12 cycles with a sample-barcoded 5' primer and J-beta primers. TCRdb redid the calling of the 5' RACE reads with MiXCR, one entry per CDR3 protein. Of 1.2 million to 1.5 million distinct CDR3 sequences listed, 59% are singletons. The specimen was blood. These receptors were obtained from a man aged 18 to 35 in good health.

Of note for this clonotype: The junction and the germline gene differ at one end; a read error may be behind it. This rearrangement joins TRBV6-2 or TRBV6-3 to TRBJ2-5; no clear D gene. The CDR3 is 12 amino acids. The germline V gene encodes CDR1 MNHEY and CDR2 SVGEGT. Here the CDR3 DNA reads TGTGCCAGCAGCCCCCTACAAGCGACCCAGTACTTC. It encodes CASSPLQATQYF.

The V and J genes are TRBV29-1 and TRBJ2-2; 9 bases match TRBD2. Germline loops: CDR1 SQVTM, CDR2 ANQGSEA. Trimming at V came to 2 bases and at J to 7 bases, leaving 14 bases not matched to a gene. This CDR3 region has 17 residues. The CDR3 loop reads CSVEFLRKPSGVGELFF. The CDR3 region has the DNA TGCAGCGTTGAATTCTTGAGAAAACCTAGCGGGGTCGGGGAGCTGTTTTTT.

The table lists this clonotype with many counts. The V and J genes are TRBV7-2 and TRBJ2-6, with 7 bases aligning to TRBD1. CDR3 size: 19 residues. The V segment lost 1 base and the J segment 1 base; nucleotides outside the gene matches: 10. Per the germline V gene, CDR1 is SGHTA and CDR2 is FQGNSA. The chain's CDR3 is CASSLDSGQIASGANVLTF. The CDR3 DNA reads TGTGCCAGCAGCTTAGATTCGGGACAGATAGCTTCTGGGGCCAACGTCCTGACTTTC.